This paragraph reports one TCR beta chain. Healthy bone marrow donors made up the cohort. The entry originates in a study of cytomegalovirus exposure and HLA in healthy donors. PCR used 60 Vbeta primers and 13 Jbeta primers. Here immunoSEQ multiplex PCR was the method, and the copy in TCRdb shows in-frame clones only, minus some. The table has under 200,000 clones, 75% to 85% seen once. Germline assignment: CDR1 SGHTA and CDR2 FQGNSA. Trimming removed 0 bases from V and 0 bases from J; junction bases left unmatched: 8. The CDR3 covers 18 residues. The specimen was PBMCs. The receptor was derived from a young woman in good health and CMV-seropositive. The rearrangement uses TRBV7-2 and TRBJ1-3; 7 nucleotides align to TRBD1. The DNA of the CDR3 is TGTGCCAGCAGCTTAGCCCCCAGGGGGGCCACCTCTGGAAACACCATATATTTT. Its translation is CASSLAPRGATSGNTIYF.